This T cell receptor beta chain appears in the sequencing data of a study of T-cell memory formation after mild COVID-19. Study information: For the most part, TCR clusters were specific to one donor. General observations from the study: Pre-infection memory contained some responding clones, which suggested that cross-reactive memory had joined.

Germline V gives CDR1 SGHNT, CDR2 YYREEE (reference sequence). Unmatched junction bases numbered 3, after V lost 4 bases and J lost 4 bases. The CDR3 is 13 residues long. With respect to this clonotype: What it binds is not known. A much larger clone differs by one base, so this may be a read error.

TCRdb processed the 5' RACE reads anew with MiXCR; each CDR3 protein has one entry. The data contain about 360,000 distinct CDR3 sequences, 10% to 15% of them singletons. This rearrangement joins TRBV5-4 to TRBJ1-2, with 8 positions matching TRBD1. What was sequenced was PBMCs or a T cell subset sorted from them (not recorded which). The TCR was taken from a man between 18 and 35 years old who had mild COVID-19 (a few samples of this study predate the infection). Cell type and time point are not known. CDR3 sequence (DNA): TGTGCCAGCAGCGCCGGGACAGGCTATGGCTACACCTTC. This sequence encodes CASSAGTGYGYTF.